This entry describes one TCR beta chain. The target antigen is unknown. A much larger clone is a single base away; this may be a read error. The sample is drawn from a study of T cells in Graves' hyperthyroidism and ophthalmopathy. The CDR3 regions of TCR beta were amplified from RNA transcripts. HTBI primers were employed in a first-round RT-PCR of the TCR CDR3. TCRdb re-derived calls from the multiplex PCR reads in MiXCR, one entry per CDR3 protein. The sample has hundreds of thousands of distinct CDR3 sequences, 40% to 55% seen once; the top ten hold roughly 8.2%. Between the trimmed V and J ends, which lost 6 bases and 5 bases, there was a span of 10 bases. The CDR3 sequence is 12 residues long. Germline values: CDR1 ENHRY, CDR2 SYGVKD. Overall study results and limits: The model forecast ophthalmopathy, anticipating it by a median about six months before onset.

Source material: peripheral blood or thyroid tissue (not recorded which). The chain carries TRBV10-3 and TRBJ2-5; D call uncertain. This TCR came from a young woman with Graves' hyperthyroidism. CDR3 nucleotide sequence: TGTGCCATCAGGGCCAGTCGGGAGACCCAGTACTTC. Translation gives CAIRASRETQYF.